This T cell receptor (beta chain) came from a study of blood T cell repertoires in COVID-19. Study context: Sites across the United States, Italy and Spain contributed samples from acute and convalescent COVID-19. Sources were T cells, B-cell-depleted T cells, or PBMCs; the material itself was cDNA or gDNA.

A few counts support this clone. Followed over time, Seattle patients had been enrolled while infection was active. In the source study's methods: For nucleated cells, counts were estimated from reference gene primer amplification. The data were produced by immunoSEQ multiplex PCR, yet TCRdb's version contains in-frame clones alone and is incomplete. That table furnishes V, J and clone size, whereas the DNA furnished D and trimming. The sample yields 150,000 to 200,000 clones, 80% to 85% seen once. Input material: peripheral blood. This TCR was sampled from a woman of 80 years or more with COVID-19, enrolled during active disease.

The CDR3 bases are TGTGCCAGTAGTATACCCGGACAGCGGGGTTCACCCCTCCACTTT. As protein: CASSIPGQRGSPLHF. The rearrangement uses TRBV19 and TRBJ1-6, with D perhaps TRBD1 (6 bases). Germline assignment: CDR1 LNHDA and CDR2 SQIVND (reference sequence). V lost 2 bases and J 9 bases, leaving 14 bases between the germline ends. The CDR3 sequence is 15 residues long. The variable domain in full, completed from reference TRBV19 and TRBJ1-6, reads DGGITQSPKYLFRKEGQNVTLSCEQNLNHDAMYWYRQDPGQGLRLIYYSQIVNDFQKGDIAEGYSVSREKKESFPLTVTSAQKNPTAFYLCASSIPGQRGSPLHFGNGTRLTVT.